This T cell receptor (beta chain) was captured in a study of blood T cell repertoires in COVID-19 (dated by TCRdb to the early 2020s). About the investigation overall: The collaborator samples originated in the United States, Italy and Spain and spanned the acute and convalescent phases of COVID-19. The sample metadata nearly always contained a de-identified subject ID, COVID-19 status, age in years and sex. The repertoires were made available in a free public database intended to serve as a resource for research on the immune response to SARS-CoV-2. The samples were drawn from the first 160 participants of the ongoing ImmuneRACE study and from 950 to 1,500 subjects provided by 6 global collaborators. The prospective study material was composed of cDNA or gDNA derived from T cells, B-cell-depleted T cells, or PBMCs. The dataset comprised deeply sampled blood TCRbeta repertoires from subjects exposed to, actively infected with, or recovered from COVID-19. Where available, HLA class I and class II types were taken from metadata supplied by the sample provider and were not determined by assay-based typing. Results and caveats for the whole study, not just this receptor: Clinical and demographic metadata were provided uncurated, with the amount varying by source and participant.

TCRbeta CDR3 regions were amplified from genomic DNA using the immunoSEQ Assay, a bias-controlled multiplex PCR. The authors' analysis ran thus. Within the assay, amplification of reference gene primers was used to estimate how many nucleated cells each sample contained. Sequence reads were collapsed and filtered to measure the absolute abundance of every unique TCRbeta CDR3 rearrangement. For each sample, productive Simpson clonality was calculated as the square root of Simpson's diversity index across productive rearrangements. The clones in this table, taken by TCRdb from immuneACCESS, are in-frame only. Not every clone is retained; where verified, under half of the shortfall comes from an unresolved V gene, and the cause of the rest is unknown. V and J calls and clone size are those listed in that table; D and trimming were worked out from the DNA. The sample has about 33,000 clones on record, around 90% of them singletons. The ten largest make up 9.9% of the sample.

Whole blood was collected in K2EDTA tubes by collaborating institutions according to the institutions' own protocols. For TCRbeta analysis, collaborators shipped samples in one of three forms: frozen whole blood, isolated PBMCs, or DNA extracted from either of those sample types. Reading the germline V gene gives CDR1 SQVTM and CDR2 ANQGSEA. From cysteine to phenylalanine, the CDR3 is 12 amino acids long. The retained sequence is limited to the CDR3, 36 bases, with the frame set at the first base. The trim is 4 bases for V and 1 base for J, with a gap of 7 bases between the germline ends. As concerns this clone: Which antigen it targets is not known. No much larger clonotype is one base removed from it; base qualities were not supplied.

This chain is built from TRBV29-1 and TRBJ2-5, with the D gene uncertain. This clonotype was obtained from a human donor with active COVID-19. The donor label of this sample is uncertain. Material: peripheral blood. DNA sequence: TGCAGCGTTGCCAGGATCCAAGAGACCCAGTACTTC. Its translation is CSVARIQETQYF.